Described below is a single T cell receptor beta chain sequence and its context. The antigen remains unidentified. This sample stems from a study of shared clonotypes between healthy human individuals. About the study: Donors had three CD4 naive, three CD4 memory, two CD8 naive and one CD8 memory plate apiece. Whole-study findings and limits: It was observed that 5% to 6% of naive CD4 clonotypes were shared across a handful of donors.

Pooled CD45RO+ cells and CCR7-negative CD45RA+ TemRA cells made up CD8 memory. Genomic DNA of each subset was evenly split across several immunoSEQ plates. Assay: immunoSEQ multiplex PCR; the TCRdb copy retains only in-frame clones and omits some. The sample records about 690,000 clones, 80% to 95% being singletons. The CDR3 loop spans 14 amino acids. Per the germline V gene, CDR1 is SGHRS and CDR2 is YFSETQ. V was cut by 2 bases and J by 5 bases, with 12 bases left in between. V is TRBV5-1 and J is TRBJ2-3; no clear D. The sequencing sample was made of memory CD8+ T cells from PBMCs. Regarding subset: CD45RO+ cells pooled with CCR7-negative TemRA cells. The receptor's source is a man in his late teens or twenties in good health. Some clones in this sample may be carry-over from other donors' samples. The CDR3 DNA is TGCGCCAGCAGCTTAATCGGTCGACGAGATACGCAGTATTTT. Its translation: CASSLIGRRDTQYF.